These T cell receptor beta chains were read from a single sample in a study of early stage breast cancer tumors. Sequencing was performed with immunoSEQ multiplex PCR; in TCRdb, only in-frame clones are kept and a portion is missing. The sample carries about 31,000 clones, roughly four fifths recorded once. Sequencing was performed on blood. The receptors originated from a person aged 40-50 years with breast cancer. The CDR3 runs from the conserved cysteine through the conserved F or W. Fields, in order: V gene, CDR3 protein.

TRBV29-1 | CSVETGGRQFF
TRBV28 | CASYQDRVYGYTF
TRBV19 | CASSHLPGFYTEAFF
TRBV19 | CASSANRVNQPQHF
TRBV6-1 | CASSLGQGNEKLFF
TRBV28 | CASNSGRAADTQYF
TRBV7-9 | CASSLGQGWYEKLFF
TRBV6-6 | CASSYSIGEGQPQHF
TRBV11-1 | CASSFLQGDGYTF
TRBV19 | CASSIPGTHNQPQHF
TRBV6-1 | CASSDWTSESYEQYF
TRBV7-2 | CASSLEVSGIRVTGELFF
TRBV6-5 | CASRPMFLGWEQFF
TRBV6-4 | CASSDRDNNEQFF
TRBV9 | CASSEGEVAAAYNEQFF
TRBV10-3 | CAISDTSGRAGLNEQFF
TRBV30 | CAWRGNTEAFF
TRBV27 | CASSSPGRPQYF
TRBV5-5 | CASSLDWQSYTF
TRBV6-5 | CASRDQGFVNYGYTF
TRBV5-1 | CASSGGEGDTQYF
TRBV29-1 | CSVSEDEAYYEQYF
TRBV2 | CASRLTGSGNTIYF
TRBV5-1 | CASSGEYEQYF
TRBV5-6 | CASSLFLMRGPSYEQYF
TRBV30 | CAWSRDSRDTIYF
TRBV27 | CASSLPRTEKSNYGYTF
TRBV5-1 | CASSLGGTGLYEQYF
TRBV27 | CASSLGVGNQPQHF
TRBV5-4 | CASNPDYLGEQYF
TRBV12-5 | CASGSSPNRGRTEAFF
TRBV28 | CASSFSLYNEQFF
TRBV6-5 | CASREDRGTEAFF
TRBV2 | CASLDRSSRGYTF
TRBV5-1 | CASSLGLQGLSYEQYF
TRBV11-3 | CASSLRYGPDSEAFF
TRBV7-2 | CASSPTQTTFSGNTIYF
TRBV7-2 | CASSLSASYNEQFF
TRBV29-1 | CSVGVGGTNEKLFF
TRBV29-1 | CSVETATEAFF
TRBV28 | CASRPQGGSNYGYTF
TRBV25-1 | CASSSAGSSYEQYF
TRBV30 | CAWSAFETGMGETQYF